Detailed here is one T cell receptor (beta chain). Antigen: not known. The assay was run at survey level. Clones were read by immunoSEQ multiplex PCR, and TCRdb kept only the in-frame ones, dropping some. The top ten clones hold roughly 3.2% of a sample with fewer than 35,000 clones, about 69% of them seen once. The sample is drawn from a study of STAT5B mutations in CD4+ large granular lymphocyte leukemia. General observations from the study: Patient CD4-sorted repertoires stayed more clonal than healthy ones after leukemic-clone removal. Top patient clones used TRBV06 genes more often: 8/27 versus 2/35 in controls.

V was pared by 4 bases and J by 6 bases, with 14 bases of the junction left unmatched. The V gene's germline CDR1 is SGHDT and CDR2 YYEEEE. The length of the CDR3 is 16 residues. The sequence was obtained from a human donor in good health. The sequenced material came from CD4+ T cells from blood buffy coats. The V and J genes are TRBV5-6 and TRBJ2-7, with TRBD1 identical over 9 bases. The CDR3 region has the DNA TGTGCCAGCAGCCCGTACATCGGGACAGGGCGAGCCGAGCAGTACTTC. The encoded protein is CASSPYIGTGRAEQYF.